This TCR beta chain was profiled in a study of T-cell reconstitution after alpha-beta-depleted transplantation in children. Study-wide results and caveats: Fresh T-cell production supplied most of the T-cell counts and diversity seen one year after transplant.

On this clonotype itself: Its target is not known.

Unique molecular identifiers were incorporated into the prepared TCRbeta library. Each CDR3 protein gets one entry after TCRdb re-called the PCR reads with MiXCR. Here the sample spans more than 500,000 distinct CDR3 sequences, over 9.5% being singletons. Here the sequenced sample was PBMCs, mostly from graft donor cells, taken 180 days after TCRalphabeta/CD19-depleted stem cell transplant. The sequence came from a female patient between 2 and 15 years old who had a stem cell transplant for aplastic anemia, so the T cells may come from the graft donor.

The CDR3 region is CASSLGITGGANDGYTF. DNA of the CDR3: TGTGCCAGCAGCTTAGGGATAACAGGGGGCGCGAATGATGGCTACACCTTC. The chain is built from TRBV7-9 and TRBJ1-2, with 9 bases that match TRBD1. CDR3 length: 17 residues. Per germline, CDR1 SEHNR and CDR2 FQNEAQ (reference sequence). The J segment lost 6 bases and the V segment lost 1 base, leaving 12 bases of the junction unmatched. Combining the CDR3 with reference TRBV7-9 and TRBJ1-2 gives the whole variable domain DTGVSQNPRHKITKRGQNVTFRCDPISEHNRLYWYRQTLGQGPEFLTYFQNEAQLEKSRLLSDRFSAERPKGSFSTLEIQRTEQGDSAMYLCASSLGITGGANDGYTFGSGTRLTVV.